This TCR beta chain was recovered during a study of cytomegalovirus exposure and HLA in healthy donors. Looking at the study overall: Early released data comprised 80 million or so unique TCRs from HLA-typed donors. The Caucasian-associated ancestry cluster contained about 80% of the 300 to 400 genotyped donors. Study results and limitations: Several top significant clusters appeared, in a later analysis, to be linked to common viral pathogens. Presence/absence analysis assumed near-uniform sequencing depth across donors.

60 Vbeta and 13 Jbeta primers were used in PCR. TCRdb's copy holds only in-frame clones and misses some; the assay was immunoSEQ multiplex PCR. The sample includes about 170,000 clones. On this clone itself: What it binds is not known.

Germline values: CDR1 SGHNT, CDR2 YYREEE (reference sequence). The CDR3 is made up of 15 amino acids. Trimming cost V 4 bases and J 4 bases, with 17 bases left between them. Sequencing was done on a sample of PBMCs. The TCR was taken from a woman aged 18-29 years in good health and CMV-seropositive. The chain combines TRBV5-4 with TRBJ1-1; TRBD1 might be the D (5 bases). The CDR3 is CASSNDAGAGTEAFF. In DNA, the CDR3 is TGTGCCAGCAGCAACGATGCTGGGGCAGGCACTGAAGCTTTCTTT.